Listed here is a single T cell receptor beta chain. No cognate antigen has been identified for it. Base-call qualities are not available, and no considerably larger clone is one nucleotide away. This sample is drawn from a study of T cell repertoires in cytomegalovirus infection (dated by TCRdb to the late 2010s). The study in broad terms: The peptide stimulations were aimed at well-studied HLA-B-restricted epitopes as well as recently identified HLA-C-restricted CMV epitopes, whose presentation resists viral immunomodulation. Because public TCR beta signatures pointed to carriage of CMV infection together with the matching HLA type, the HLA type of each donor mattered for the analysis.

Study-wide findings and limitations: In both this cohort and an independent cohort of 352 donors, the cumulative frequency of public TCR beta family members distinguished carriers of CMV infection plus the relevant HLA type. The ex vivo response was dominated by HLA-C-restricted CMV-specific TCR beta clonotypes, which also provided the single most frequent clonotype in two of eight donors.

What this sample's treatment or condition label stands for: in vitro stimulation with specific CMV peptide epitopes to enrich CMV-specific T cells. The CDR3, from cysteine to phenylalanine, totals 11 residues. Left in the record is the CDR3 DNA by itself, 33 bases read in frame from the first base. The junction shows trimming of 3 bases on V and 5 bases on J, plus 5 bases between the germline ends. From a lookup of the germline V gene (reference sequence), CDR1 and CDR2 are SEHNR and FQNEAQ. Instrument used: Illumina HiSeq 1500. TCRdb took the public reads, trimmed them with fastp at Q25, ran MiXCR for clone calling and kept in-frame beta chains. Every entry covers one CDR3 protein and lists the most common genes and DNA from its rows. Counted in this sample were fewer than 350,000 distinct CDR3 sequences; almost 30% of them appeared once. Together, the top ten hold 20% of the sample.

Sample: cultured PBMCs, taken from culture after CMV antigen stimulation. Recombination linked TRBV7-9 to TRBJ2-7; too little of a D gene remains to name it. The sequence came from a human donor in good health (CMV status not recorded). Some clones in this sample may be carry-over from other donors' samples. The CDR3 protein is CASSFQNEQYF. The DNA sequence is as follows: TGTGCCAGCAGCTTCCAGAACGAGCAGTACTTC.